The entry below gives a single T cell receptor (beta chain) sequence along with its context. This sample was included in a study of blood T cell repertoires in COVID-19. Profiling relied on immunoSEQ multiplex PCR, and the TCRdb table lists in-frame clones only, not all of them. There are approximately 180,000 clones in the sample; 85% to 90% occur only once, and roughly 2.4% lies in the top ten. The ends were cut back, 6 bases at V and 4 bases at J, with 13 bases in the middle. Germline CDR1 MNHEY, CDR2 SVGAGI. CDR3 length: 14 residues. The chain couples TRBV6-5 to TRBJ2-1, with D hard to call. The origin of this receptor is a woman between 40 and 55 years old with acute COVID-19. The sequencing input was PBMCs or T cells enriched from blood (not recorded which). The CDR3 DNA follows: TGTGCCAGCAGGAACAGCCCTTCATACAATGAGCAGTTCTTC. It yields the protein CASRNSPSYNEQFF.